These 10 T cell receptor beta chains share one sample of origin, sequenced in a study of glioma-infiltrating T cells. Amplification of TCR alpha and beta CDR3 regions from RNA used iRepertoire nested multiplex PCR. Via MiXCR, TCRdb re-called the multiplex PCR reads, giving one row per CDR3 protein. The sample shows 40,000 or so distinct CDR3 sequences, approximately 20% of them seen only once. Sequences were obtained from glioma tissue, nonneoplastic brain tissue, or PBMCs (not recorded which). The receptors come from a human donor with low-grade glioma or glioblastoma, undergoing nonglioma brain surgery, or in good health (not recorded which).

The chain joins TRBV19 to TRBJ2-1; unclear D gene. This CDR3 is 10 amino acids long. Germline V CDR1 and CDR2: LNHDA, SQIVND (reference sequence). V shed 3 bases and J shed 14 bases, with 8 bases lying between them. Here the CDR3 DNA reads TGTGCCAGTAGTATGGGCGAGGAGTTCTTC. This codes for CASSMGEEFF.

The gene calls are TRBV6-2 or TRBV6-3 and TRBJ2-7; D unclear. The CDR3 length is 13 residues. From germline, CDR1 is MNHEY and CDR2 SVGEGT. V was shortened by 8 bases and J by 2 bases, with 13 bases between the two germline ends. The CDR3: CASGSGTTYEQYF. The CDR3 nucleotides read TGTGCCAGCGGTTCCGGTACAACCTACGAGCAGTACTTC.

This clonotype was seen ten or more times. The rearrangement links TRBV3-1 to TRBJ2-1, with TRBD2 matching 12 bases. J lost 7 bases, V lost 10 bases, and 11 bases had no gene match. The germline V gene encodes CDR1 LGHDT and CDR2 YNNKEL (reference sequence). The CDR3 sequence is 15 residues long. For the CDR3, the DNA is TGTGCCACCTCCCTAGCGGGGGGGCGGGTAAATGAGCAGTTCTTC. It yields the protein CATSLAGGRVNEQFF.

This rearrangement joins TRBV29-1 to TRBJ2-7; 11 bases agree with TRBD2. V gave up 7 bases and J gave up 1 base; unmatched junction bases: 9. The CDR3 has 15 amino acids. The germline V gene has CDR1 SQVTM and CDR2 ANQGSEA. The CDR3 spells CSAFGTSGFSYEQYF. CDR3 DNA sequence: TGCAGCGCATTTGGGACTAGCGGATTTTCCTACGAGCAGTACTTC.

Relative to its sample, this clonotype is medium-sized. V is TRBV28 and J is TRBJ1-2; D is uncertain. CDR3 size: 11 residues. Germline V gene lookup returns CDR1 MDHEN and CDR2 SYDVKM. Trimming removed 0 bases from V and 6 bases from J, with 2 bases in between. CDR3 DNA sequence: TGTGCCAGCAGTTTATGGGATGGCTACACCTTC. It codes for CASSLWDGYTF.

Ten or more counts support this clonotype. The genes are TRBV20-1 and TRBJ2-7, with a possible D match to TRBD1 (6 bases). The V and J ends lost 3 bases and 3 bases respectively, with 12 bases between them. Germline V CDR1 and CDR2: DFQATT, SNEGSKA (reference sequence). The CDR3 runs 13 residues. CDR3 protein: CSARTGSGYEQYF. CDR3 sequence (DNA): TGCAGTGCTAGGACAGGTAGTGGCTACGAGCAGTACTTC.

This clonotype was seen ten or more times. CDR3 sequence: CASSLPRGIAHQETQYF. The CDR3 region has the DNA TGTGCCAGCAGCCTACCTCGCGGGATTGCCCACCAAGAGACCCAGTACTTC. The rearrangement links TRBV7-9 to TRBJ2-5, with D possibly TRBD2 on 6 matching bases. Germline V CDR1 and CDR2: SEHNR, FQNEAQ (reference sequence). The CDR3 loop spans 17 amino acids. V shed 5 bases and J shed 0 bases, with 19 bases lying between them.

By proportion, this clonotype is medium-sized. The J gene is TRBJ1-5, the V gene TRBV6-1, with TRBD1 matching over 7 bases. The length of the CDR3 is 17 residues. Germline-derived CDR1 and CDR2 are MNHNS and SASEGT. Trimming cost V 6 bases and J 0 bases; bases outside gene matches: 11. The CDR3 spells CASSYRQGSYSNQPQHF. The CDR3 coding sequence is TGTGCCAGCAGCTACAGACAGGGAAGTTATAGCAATCAGCCCCAGCATTTT.

This chain links TRBV27 with TRBJ1-1; possibly TRBD1 for D (5 bases). Germline V gene lookup returns CDR1 MNHEY and CDR2 SMNVEV (reference sequence). The CDR3 is 14 residues long. In DNA form, the CDR3 reads TGTGATAACAGTACGACAGAGACTTACACTGAAGCTTTCTTT. Translating gives CDNSTTETYTEAFF.

The table lists this clonotype with a few counts. The chain joins TRBV3-1 to TRBJ1-6; TRBD1 aligns across 11 bases. V dropped 3 bases and J dropped 7; count of bases not matched to a gene: 5. The CDR3 has 16 residues. In germline, CDR1 is LGHDT, CDR2 YNNKEL (reference sequence). In nucleotides, the CDR3 is TGTGCCAGCAGCCAGAGGGGACAGGGGGGAAATTCACCCCTCCACTTT. Encoded protein: CASSQRGQGGNSPLHF.